Following are 17 T cell receptor beta chains from one sample sequenced in a study of regulatory T cells in long-lasting Graves disease. Time point here: newly diagnosed GD, antithyroid drugs for less than 3 months. PBMC RNA was the source of the TCR library. iRepertoire HTBI primers and Arm-PCR of CDR3 regions built TCR beta libraries. TCRdb independently ran MiXCR on the multiplex PCR reads; one entry per CDR3 protein. This table has 350,000 to 550,000 distinct CDR3 sequences, about 17% appearing once. The data also belong to a second study, concerning T cells in Graves' hyperthyroidism and ophthalmopathy.

The sample was peripheral blood mononuclear cells (PBMCs), taken at new diagnosis, from a patient treated with antithyroid drugs. Receptors originate from a woman between 18 and 29 years old with Graves disease.

This clonotype was observed at least ten times. This sequence joins TRBV18 and TRBJ1-1; D is ambiguous. Germline V CDR1 and CDR2: KGHSH, LQKENI. The CDR3 loop spans 15 amino acids. V lost 2 bases to trimming and J lost 1 base, with 11 bases between them. This chain's CDR3 is CASSPMGKKNTEAFF. The CDR3 nucleotides read TGTGCCAGCTCACCAATGGGGAAAAAGAACACTGAAGCTTTCTTT.

This clonotype was observed a handful of times. The chain joins TRBV15 to TRBJ1-1; D remains ambiguous. The CDR3 runs to 15 residues. Germline V CDR1 and CDR2: LNHNV, YYDKDF (reference sequence). Trimming took 2 bases from V and 5 from J, leaving 15 bases between them. The DNA of the CDR3 is TGTGCCACCAGCAGAACCTCCGGGAGTAAAACTGAAGCTTTCTTT. Its protein product is CATSRTSGSKTEAFF.

This clonotype was found many times. The chain employs TRBV13 and TRBJ2-3; 9 nucleotides agree with TRBD1. J lost 6 bases, V lost 6 bases, and 13 bases had no gene match. The CDR3 loop spans 16 amino acids. Germline loops: CDR1 PRHDT, CDR2 FYEKMQ (reference sequence). CDR3 protein: CASRGRPGQGADTQYF. The CDR3 DNA follows: TGTGCCAGCAGGGGTAGACCGGGACAGGGTGCGGATACGCAGTATTTT.

The chain carries TRBV6-2 or TRBV6-3 and TRBJ2-1, with a tentative D call TRBD2 (5 bases). CDR3 length: 15 amino acids. V lost 4 bases to trimming and J lost 7 bases, with 17 bases between them. CDR1 is MNHEY, CDR2 SVGEGT, per germline. CDR3 in amino acids: CASSFTPPDSNEQFF. The DNA for the CDR3 is TGTGCCAGCAGTTTTACTCCCCCGGACTCGAATGAGCAGTTCTTC.

This clonotype came up many times. The V call is TRBV7-9, the J call TRBJ2-2; D possibly corresponds to TRBD1 (6 bases). V dropped 5 bases and J dropped 4 bases, with 17 bases sitting between them. This CDR3 is 16 amino acids long. Germline V lookup: CDR1 SEHNR, CDR2 FQNEAQ (reference sequence). CDR3 protein: CASSPPRTASTGELFF. The CDR3 region has the DNA TGTGCCAGCAGCCCGCCCCGGACAGCCTCCACCGGGGAGCTGTTTTTT.

This clonotype has at least ten counts. The rearrangement joins TRBV28 to TRBJ2-4, with D possibly TRBD2 on 5 matching bases. The CDR3 has 13 residues. Germline V lookup: CDR1 MDHEN, CDR2 SYDVKM. V shed 4 bases and J shed 13 bases, with 17 bases lying between them. CDR3: CASSSPTSSRQYF. CDR3 in DNA: TGTGCCAGCAGTTCCCCAACTAGTTCCAGGCAGTACTTC.

This clonotype was seen only a few times. This chain uses TRBV10-2 with TRBJ2-1; unclear D gene. The germline V and J ends were trimmed by 0 bases and 6 bases, with 3 bases remaining between them. This CDR3 has 12 amino acids. Germline CDR1 and CDR2: WSHSY and SAAADI. The CDR3 nucleotides read TGCGCCAGCAGTGAGTCAACCAATGAGCAGTTCTTC. It is translated as CASSESTNEQFF.

The table lists this clonotype with a few counts. The rearrangement links TRBV28 to TRBJ1-3, with D possibly TRBD1 on 6 matching bases. Trimming pared 4 bases from V and 7 bases from J, leaving 11 bases between. CDR1 and CDR2 (germline): MDHEN, SYDVKM. The CDR3 covers 13 residues. In DNA, the CDR3 is TGTGCCAGCAGTTCCATTCAGGGGAACACCATATATTTT. This codes for CASSSIQGNTIYF. Supplemented by reference TRBV28 and TRBJ1-3, the full variable domain reads DVKVTQSSRYLVKRTGEKVFLECVQDMDHENMFWYRQDPGLGLRLIYFSYDVKMKEKGDIPEGYSVSREKKERFSLILESASTNQTSMYLCASSSIQGNTIYFGEGSWLTVV.

The rearrangement joins TRBV29-1 to TRBJ1-6, with D perhaps matching TRBD1 (5 bases). The CDR3 runs to 15 residues. Germline loops: CDR1 SQVTM, CDR2 ANQGSEA. V was pared by 6 bases and J by 8 bases, with 20 bases between. The CDR3 here is CSVRQSAFEDSPLHF. The CDR3 nucleotides read TGCAGCGTCCGACAGTCGGCCTTCGAGGATTCACCCCTCCACTTT.

This clonotype showed up just a few times. This chain uses TRBV28 with TRBJ2-2; a possible D gene is TRBD2 (7 bases). Germline V gives CDR1 MDHEN, CDR2 SYDVKM. This CDR3 region has 15 residues. Trimming shortened V by 2 bases and J by 6 bases, and 13 bases separated the two germline ends. CDR3 sequence reads: CASSLGGGGPGELFF. CDR3 DNA sequence: TGTGCCAGCAGTTTAGGCGGGGGCGGGCCCGGGGAGCTGTTTTTT.

Only a few counts were recorded for this clonotype. V is TRBV28 and J is TRBJ2-7; D possibly matches TRBD1 or TRBD2 (5 bases each). The CDR3 length is 13 residues. V gave up 9 bases and J gave up 4 bases, with 16 bases separating them. Germline CDR1 MDHEN, CDR2 SYDVKM. The CDR3 DNA follows: TGTGCCAGTCGGGACCCCCTAGTTTACGAGCAGTACTTC. Residues: CASRDPLVYEQYF.

In its sample, this clonotype was seen once. The gene calls are TRBV3-1 and TRBJ2-7; TRBD2 agrees at 8 bases. Germline CDR1 LGHDT, CDR2 YNNKEL (reference sequence). V gave up 4 bases and J gave up 0 bases; unmatched junction bases: 8. The CDR3 is 16 amino acids. The CDR3 reads CASSREAGTSSYEQYF. CDR3 DNA: TGTGCCAGCAGCCGGGAAGCCGGGACTAGCTCCTACGAGCAGTACTTC.

The rearrangement links TRBV13 to TRBJ2-2, with TRBD2 as a possible D gene (6 bases). The V end was cut by 5 bases, the J end by 6 bases, with 25 bases between. The germline CDR1 and CDR2 sequences are PRHDT and FYEKMQ (reference sequence). The CDR3 totals 18 residues. This CDR3 reads CASSLVAGTRNPPGELFF. The CDR3 bases are TGTGCCAGCAGCCTGGTGGCGGGAACACGAAATCCCCCCGGGGAGCTGTTTTTT.

This clonotype was observed at least ten times. The rearrangement links TRBV27 to TRBJ2-2; D possibly corresponds to TRBD2 (5 bases). The germline V gene encodes CDR1 MNHEY and CDR2 SMNVEV (reference sequence). This CDR3 comprises 14 residues. The V end was cut by 2 bases, the J end by 5 bases, with 9 bases between. CDR3 sequence: CASSLGSGTGELFF. For the CDR3, the DNA is TGTGCCAGCAGTTTAGGGAGTGGGACCGGGGAGCTGTTTTTT.

This clonotype has a handful of counts. The V and J genes are TRBV24-1 and TRBJ1-1; weak D call: TRBD1 (6 bases). The germline V gene has CDR1 KGHDR and CDR2 SFDVKD. V lost 5 bases to trimming and J lost 3 bases, with 15 bases between them. The CDR3 has 15 amino acids. DNA of the CDR3: TGTGCCACCAGTGCCACGACAGGAGTATACACTGAAGCTTTCTTT. Its translation is CATSATTGVYTEAFF.

The chain joins TRBV28 to TRBJ2-7, with 11 bases fitting TRBD2. CDR3 length: 15 amino acids. The germline V gene encodes CDR1 MDHEN and CDR2 SYDVKM. Germline trimming cut 8 bases from V and 0 bases from J; bases unmatched to any gene: 6. The chain's CDR3 is CASQLAGVSSYEQYF. CDR3 coding DNA: TGTGCCAGCCAACTAGCGGGAGTCTCCTCCTACGAGCAGTACTTC.

Remarks on this clonotype: A junction end diverges from the germline sequence, so it may reflect a read error. The chain joins TRBV19 to TRBJ2-2, with 8 bases fitting TRBD2. CDR1 and CDR2 (germline): LNHDA, SQIVND (reference sequence). The CDR3 has 15 amino acids. The CDR3 nucleotides read TGTGCCAGTAGACGCAGCGGGAGCTTCGCCGGGGAGCCGTTTTTT. Translation: CASRRSGSFAGEPFF.